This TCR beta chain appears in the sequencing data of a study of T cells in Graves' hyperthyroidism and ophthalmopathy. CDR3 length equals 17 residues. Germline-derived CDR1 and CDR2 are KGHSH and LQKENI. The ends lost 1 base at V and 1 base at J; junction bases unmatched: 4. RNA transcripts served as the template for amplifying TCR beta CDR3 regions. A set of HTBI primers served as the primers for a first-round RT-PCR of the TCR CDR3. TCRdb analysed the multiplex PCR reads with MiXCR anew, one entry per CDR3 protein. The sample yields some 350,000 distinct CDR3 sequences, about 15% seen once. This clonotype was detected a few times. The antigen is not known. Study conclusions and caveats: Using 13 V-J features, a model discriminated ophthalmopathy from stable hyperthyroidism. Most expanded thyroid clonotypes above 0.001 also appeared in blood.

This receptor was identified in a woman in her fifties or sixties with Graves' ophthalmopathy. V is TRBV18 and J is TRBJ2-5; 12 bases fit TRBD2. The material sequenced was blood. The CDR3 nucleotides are TGTGCCAGCTCACCACTTCTAGCGGGAGGGTCCCAAGAGACCCAGTACTTC. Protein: CASSPLLAGGSQETQYF. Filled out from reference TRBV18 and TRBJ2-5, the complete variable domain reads NAGVMQNPRHLVRRRGQEARLRCSPMKGHSHVYWYRQLPEEGLKFMVYLQKENIIDESGMPKERFSAEFPKEGPSILRIQQVVRGDSAAYFCASSPLLAGGSQETQYFGPGTRLLVL.